The clone carrying this TCR beta chain was seen once. The antigen is undetermined. The PCR employed 60 Vbeta primers together with 13 Jbeta primers. Repertoires were generated with immunoSEQ multiplex PCR, while TCRdb's copy carries only in-frame clones and drops some. The repertoire has nearly 300,000 clones, about nine tenths of them found once; the top ten carry about 4%. This CDR3 is 15 amino acids long. Per germline, CDR1 MGHDK and CDR2 SYGVNS. V lost 6 bases to trimming and J lost 5 bases; unmatched junction nucleotides: 13. This sample was included in a study of cytomegalovirus exposure and HLA in healthy donors. Study-wide points: Common viral pathogens were later found to be apparently linked to several of the most significant clusters. One variant, a missense change in DCLRE1C, was linked in a later analysis to TCR beta V- and J-gene trimming.

The sample was PBMCs. The chain uses TRBV25-1 and TRBJ2-7; 7 bases are a match to TRBD1. The TCR comes from a man aged 40-50 years in good health and CMV-seropositive. CDR3 residues: CASRRGPGSSHEQYF. In DNA form, the CDR3 reads TGTGCCAGCAGGAGGGGGCCAGGGAGTTCCCACGAGCAGTACTTC.